These T cell receptor beta chains were read from a single sample in a study of T cells after yellow fever vaccination. Using its own MiXCR run on the 5' RACE reads, TCRdb lists one record per CDR3 protein. Among some 400,000 distinct CDR3 sequences listed, approximately 18% were seen once. Sequencing was performed on PBMCs, taken before the yellow fever booster vaccination. Receptors originate from a man aged 18 to 29 who received the YFV17D yellow fever vaccine. Each CDR3 is given with its conserved first and last residue. A D gene is named only where the DNA matches it firmly. Not all rows give a size; the values are once, few, many and, for expanded clones, a class.

CDR3aa: CASSEAGKGTEAFF
CDR3nt: TGCGCCAGCAGTGAGGCCGGCAAGGGCACTGAAGCTTTCTTT
d_gene: -
j_gene: TRBJ1-1
v_gene: TRBV10-2
abundance: few

CDR3aa: CASSSDRGAEQYF
CDR3nt: TGTGCCAGCAGCTCCGACAGGGGTGCCGAGCAGTACTTC
d_gene: TRBD1
j_gene: TRBJ2-7
v_gene: TRBV7-2
abundance: few

CDR3aa: CASSLTRGRPTDTQYF
CDR3nt: TGTGCCAGCAGCTTAACGCGAGGGAGACCCACAGATACGCAGTATTTT
d_gene: -
j_gene: TRBJ2-3
v_gene: TRBV7-3
abundance: -

CDR3aa: CASSFGDREGFF
CDR3nt: TGTGCCAGCAGCTTCGGGGACAGGGAGGGATTCTTC
d_gene: TRBD1
j_gene: TRBJ2-1
v_gene: TRBV7-8
abundance: -

CDR3aa: CASSINRGSNTEAFF
CDR3nt: TGTGCCAGCAGTATAAACAGGGGTTCGAACACTGAAGCTTTCTTT
d_gene: TRBD1
j_gene: TRBJ1-1
v_gene: TRBV27
abundance: -

CDR3aa: CASSSRTGPNYGYTF
CDR3nt: TGTGCCAGCAGCTCAAGGACAGGCCCTAACTATGGCTACACCTTC
d_gene: TRBD1
j_gene: TRBJ1-2
v_gene: TRBV7-8
abundance: few

CDR3aa: CASSLDRGPNTGELFF
CDR3nt: TGCGCCAGCAGCTTGGATAGGGGCCCGAACACCGGGGAGCTGTTTTTT
d_gene: -
j_gene: TRBJ2-2
v_gene: TRBV5-1
abundance: few

CDR3aa: CASSLFGEQYF
CDR3nt: TGTGCCAGCAGTTTATTTGGCGAGCAGTACTTC
d_gene: -
j_gene: TRBJ2-7
v_gene: TRBV27
abundance: -

CDR3aa: CASSNGLENDQYF
CDR3nt: TGTGCCAGCAGCAACGGGCTTGAGAACGATCAGTACTTC
d_gene: -
j_gene: TRBJ2-7
v_gene: TRBV6-2/TRBV6-3
abundance: -

CDR3aa: CASSLSLAGGTYNEQFF
CDR3nt: TGTGCCAGCAGCTTATCATTAGCGGGGGGTACCTACAATGAGCAGTTCTTC
d_gene: TRBD2
j_gene: TRBJ2-1
v_gene: TRBV11-2
abundance: -

CDR3aa: CASKGTGPGYTF
CDR3nt: TGCGCCAGCAAAGGGACAGGTCCTGGCTACACCTTC
d_gene: TRBD1
j_gene: TRBJ1-2
v_gene: TRBV4-3
abundance: -

CDR3aa: CASSIDRLAGNIQYF
CDR3nt: TGTGCCAGTAGTATAGACCGACTAGCGGGAAACATTCAGTACTTC
d_gene: TRBD2
j_gene: TRBJ2-4
v_gene: TRBV19
abundance: once

CDR3aa: CASSQGAGGAQFF
CDR3nt: TGCGCCAGCAGCCAAGGGGCAGGGGGCGCCCAGTTCTTC
d_gene: TRBD1
j_gene: TRBJ2-1
v_gene: TRBV4-3
abundance: -

CDR3aa: CASSPTSEETQYF
CDR3nt: TGTGCCAGCAGCCCGACTAGCGAAGAGACCCAGTACTTC
d_gene: TRBD2
j_gene: TRBJ2-5
v_gene: TRBV7-9
abundance: few

CDR3aa: CASRATSGGLYQETQYF
CDR3nt: TGTGCCAGCAGGGCTACTAGCGGGGGCCTCTACCAAGAGACCCAGTACTTC
d_gene: TRBD2
j_gene: TRBJ2-5
v_gene: TRBV11-2
abundance: -

CDR3aa: CATHPPGGNTEAFF
CDR3nt: TGTGCCACCCATCCCCCCGGGGGGAACACTGAAGCTTTCTTT
d_gene: -
j_gene: TRBJ1-1
v_gene: TRBV7-2
abundance: few

CDR3aa: CASSNSGQETQYF
CDR3nt: TGCGCCAGCAGTAATAGCGGCCAAGAGACCCAGTACTTC
d_gene: -
j_gene: TRBJ2-5
v_gene: TRBV5-1
abundance: -

CDR3aa: CASRLAGASTDTQYF
CDR3nt: TGTGCCAGCAGACTAGCGGGGGCTAGCACAGATACGCAGTATTTT
d_gene: TRBD2
j_gene: TRBJ2-3
v_gene: TRBV12-3/TRBV12-4
abundance: -

CDR3aa: CASGDEKLFF
CDR3nt: TGTGCCAGCGGGGATGAAAAACTGTTTTTT
d_gene: -
j_gene: TRBJ1-4
v_gene: TRBV27
abundance: -

CDR3aa: CASSYGPGEPQHF
CDR3nt: TGTGCCAGCAGCTATGGACCGGGCGAGCCCCAGCATTTT
d_gene: -
j_gene: TRBJ1-5
v_gene: TRBV12-3/TRBV12-4
abundance: -

CDR3aa: CATSRDQGFDWEWGPSYNEQFF
CDR3nt: TGTGCCACCAGCAGAGATCAAGGGTTCGACTGGGAATGGGGCCCCTCCTACAATGAGCAGTTCTTC
d_gene: -
j_gene: TRBJ2-1
v_gene: TRBV15
abundance: few

CDR3aa: CASSLSGGPNQPQHF
CDR3nt: TGTGCCAGCAGCTTATCGGGGGGCCCCAATCAGCCCCAGCATTTT
d_gene: -
j_gene: TRBJ1-5
v_gene: TRBV11-2
abundance: few

CDR3aa: CATGTGPSYEQYF
CDR3nt: TGCGCCACCGGGACAGGGCCCTCCTACGAGCAGTACTTC
d_gene: TRBD1
j_gene: TRBJ2-7
v_gene: TRBV5-1
abundance: -

CDR3aa: CSAFTGDALYGYTF
CDR3nt: TGCAGTGCTTTTACAGGCGACGCCCTCTATGGCTACACCTTC
d_gene: -
j_gene: TRBJ1-2
v_gene: TRBV20-1
abundance: -

CDR3aa: CASSARGGPDTQYF
CDR3nt: TGTGCCAGCAGTGCCCGGGGGGGCCCAGATACGCAGTATTTT
d_gene: TRBD2
j_gene: TRBJ2-3
v_gene: TRBV6-1
abundance: -

CDR3aa: CASSLIGRVAEKLFF
CDR3nt: TGTGCCAGCAGCTTAATCGGCAGGGTGGCCGAAAAACTGTTTTTT
d_gene: -
j_gene: TRBJ1-4
v_gene: TRBV7-2
abundance: few

CDR3aa: CSARDGDRVEGGYTF
CDR3nt: TGCAGTGCTAGAGATGGAGACAGGGTTGAGGGTGGCTACACCTTC
d_gene: TRBD1
j_gene: TRBJ1-2
v_gene: TRBV20-1
abundance: few

CDR3aa: CASSQGIEHYEQYF
CDR3nt: TGCGCCAGCAGCCAAGGCATAGAGCACTACGAGCAGTACTTC
d_gene: -
j_gene: TRBJ2-7
v_gene: TRBV4-1
abundance: few

CDR3aa: CSVEGTGLNTGELFF
CDR3nt: TGCAGCGTTGAGGGGACAGGACTGAACACCGGGGAGCTGTTTTTT
d_gene: TRBD1
j_gene: TRBJ2-2
v_gene: TRBV29-1
abundance: -

CDR3aa: CASSQDLFPNQPQHF
CDR3nt: TGTGCCAGCAGCCAAGACTTATTCCCGAATCAGCCCCAGCATTTT
d_gene: -
j_gene: TRBJ1-5
v_gene: TRBV4-2
abundance: few

CDR3aa: CSVDEGPNTEAFF
CDR3nt: TGCAGCGTTGATGAAGGGCCGAACACTGAAGCTTTCTTT
d_gene: -
j_gene: TRBJ1-1
v_gene: TRBV29-1
abundance: few

CDR3aa: CASSRQADTQYF
CDR3nt: TGTGCCAGCAGCCGACAGGCCGATACGCAGTATTTT
d_gene: -
j_gene: TRBJ2-3
v_gene: TRBV7-2
abundance: few

CDR3aa: CASSFLTAAQETQYF
CDR3nt: TGCGCCAGCAGTTTCCTTACAGCCGCCCAAGAGACCCAGTACTTC
d_gene: -
j_gene: TRBJ2-5
v_gene: TRBV5-1
abundance: -

CDR3aa: CSVQGATNEKLFF
CDR3nt: TGCAGCGTACAGGGGGCAACTAATGAAAAACTGTTTTTT
d_gene: TRBD1
j_gene: TRBJ1-4
v_gene: TRBV29-1
abundance: -

CDR3aa: CASNPEAGRETQYF
CDR3nt: TGTGCCAGCAACCCCGAGGCAGGGAGAGAGACCCAGTACTTC
d_gene: -
j_gene: TRBJ2-5
v_gene: TRBV2
abundance: few

CDR3aa: CATAKEENSPLHF
CDR3nt: TGTGCCACCGCTAAGGAGGAGAATTCACCCCTCCACTTT
d_gene: -
j_gene: TRBJ1-6
v_gene: TRBV6-4
abundance: -

CDR3aa: CASRDSSNEQFF
CDR3nt: TGTGCCAGCAGGGACTCTAGTAATGAGCAGTTCTTC
d_gene: -
j_gene: TRBJ2-1
v_gene: TRBV6-2/TRBV6-3
abundance: few

CDR3aa: CATSRDDAEAFF
CDR3nt: TGTGCCACCTCCCGGGACGACGCTGAAGCTTTCTTT
d_gene: -
j_gene: TRBJ1-1
v_gene: TRBV2
abundance: -

CDR3aa: CSARAGASYSTDTQYF
CDR3nt: TGCAGTGCTAGAGCGGGGGCCTCATATAGCACAGATACGCAGTATTTT
d_gene: -
j_gene: TRBJ2-3
v_gene: TRBV20-1
abundance: -

CDR3aa: CASSFVTGNTEAFF
CDR3nt: TGCGCCAGCAGCTTCGTGACAGGGAACACTGAAGCTTTCTTT
d_gene: -
j_gene: TRBJ1-1
v_gene: TRBV5-1
abundance: -

CDR3aa: CASSRRTGEYGAFF
CDR3nt: TGTGCCAGCAGCCGCAGGACAGGGGAGTACGGGGCTTTCTTT
d_gene: TRBD1
j_gene: TRBJ1-1
v_gene: TRBV3-1
abundance: few

CDR3aa: CASSPNRDRQNIQYF
CDR3nt: TGTGCCAGCTCCCCTAACCGGGACAGGCAAAACATTCAGTACTTC
d_gene: TRBD1
j_gene: TRBJ2-4
v_gene: TRBV18
abundance: few

CDR3aa: CASSPPQWESYEQYF
CDR3nt: TGTGCCAGCAGTCCCCCCCAGTGGGAATCCTACGAGCAGTACTTC
d_gene: -
j_gene: TRBJ2-7
v_gene: TRBV25-1
abundance: few

CDR3aa: CASSFRSRGNSPLHF
CDR3nt: TGTGCCAGCAGTTTCAGGAGCAGGGGTAATTCACCCCTCCACTTT
d_gene: -
j_gene: TRBJ1-6
v_gene: TRBV12-3/TRBV12-4
abundance: few

CDR3aa: CASRLTSGGPYEHYF
CDR3nt: TGCGCCAGCAGGCTGACTAGCGGGGGTCCCTACGAGCACTACTTC
d_gene: TRBD2
j_gene: TRBJ2-7
v_gene: TRBV10-2
abundance: -

CDR3aa: CSARDLYSGGGGTDTQYF
CDR3nt: TGCAGTGCTAGAGATCTCTATAGCGGCGGGGGTGGCACAGATACGCAGTATTTT
d_gene: TRBD2
j_gene: TRBJ2-3
v_gene: TRBV20-1
abundance: -

CDR3aa: CSVGRMNTEAFF
CDR3nt: TGCAGCGTTGGTAGGATGAACACTGAAGCTTTCTTT
d_gene: -
j_gene: TRBJ1-1
v_gene: TRBV29-1
abundance: many

CDR3aa: CASSPRQGWDEQFF
CDR3nt: TGTGCCAGCAGCCCCCGACAGGGCTGGGATGAGCAGTTCTTC
d_gene: TRBD1
j_gene: TRBJ2-1
v_gene: TRBV7-2
abundance: -

CDR3aa: CAVVETQETQYF
CDR3nt: TGTGCGGTTGTTGAGACCCAAGAGACCCAGTACTTC
d_gene: -
j_gene: TRBJ2-5
v_gene: TRBV7-9
abundance: -

CDR3aa: CASSRQPSSGNTIYF
CDR3nt: TGTGCCAGCAGTAGACAGCCGAGCTCTGGAAACACCATATATTTT
d_gene: -
j_gene: TRBJ1-3
v_gene: TRBV12-3/TRBV12-4
abundance: many

CDR3aa: CSAPRTGDTEAFF
CDR3nt: TGCAGTGCACCGCGAACAGGGGACACTGAAGCTTTCTTT
d_gene: TRBD1
j_gene: TRBJ1-1
v_gene: TRBV20-1
abundance: -

CDR3aa: CASRPTAGETQYF
CDR3nt: TGTGCCAGCAGGCCCACTGCGGGGGAGACCCAGTACTTC
d_gene: -
j_gene: TRBJ2-5
v_gene: TRBV2
abundance: -

CDR3aa: CASSQGGLRSGAIVLTF
CDR3nt: TGTGCCAGCAGCCAAGGGGGGCTTCGCTCTGGGGCCATCGTCCTGACTTTC
d_gene: -
j_gene: TRBJ2-6
v_gene: TRBV3-1
abundance: -

CDR3aa: CASNQLGGRGEQFF
CDR3nt: TGTGCCAGCAACCAACTGGGGGGTCGCGGTGAGCAGTTCTTC
d_gene: -
j_gene: TRBJ2-1
v_gene: TRBV6-5
abundance: -

CDR3aa: CASRYRGLGTGELFF
CDR3nt: TGTGCCAGCAGATACAGGGGGCTGGGCACCGGGGAGCTGTTTTTT
d_gene: TRBD1
j_gene: TRBJ2-2
v_gene: TRBV6-5
abundance: -